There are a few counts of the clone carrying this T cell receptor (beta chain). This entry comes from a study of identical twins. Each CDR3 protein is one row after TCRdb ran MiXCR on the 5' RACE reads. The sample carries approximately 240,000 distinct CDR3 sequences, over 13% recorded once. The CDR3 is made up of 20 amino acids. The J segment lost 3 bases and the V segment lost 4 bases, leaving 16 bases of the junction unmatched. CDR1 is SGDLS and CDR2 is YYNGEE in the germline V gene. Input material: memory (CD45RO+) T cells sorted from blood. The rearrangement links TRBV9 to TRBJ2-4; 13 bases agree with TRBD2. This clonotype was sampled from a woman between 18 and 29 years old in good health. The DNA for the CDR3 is TGTGCCAGCAGCTCCCCAGAGGGGACTAGCGGGGCAAGAGGCAAAAACATTCAGTACTTC. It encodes CASSSPEGTSGARGKNIQYF.